Following are 26 T cell receptor beta chains from one sample sequenced in a study of STAT5B mutations in CD4+ large granular lymphocyte leukemia. The repertoire was sequenced with immunoSEQ multiplex PCR; TCRdb's copy has only in-frame clones and lacks some. Here the sample spans about 33,000 clones, roughly 76% being singletons. Sequenced input: CD4+ T cells from blood buffy coats. Receptors originate from a human donor in good health.

CDR3 loop: CAWIEGVTNTEAFF. The CDR3 region has the DNA TGTGCCTGGATAGAGGGGGTGACGAACACTGAAGCTTTCTTT. The V and J genes are TRBV30 and TRBJ1-1, with D perhaps matching TRBD1 (6 bases). The germline gives CDR1 GTSNPN, CDR2 SVGIG (reference sequence). The CDR3 has 14 residues. V lost 4 bases, J lost 1 base, and 13 bases lay in between.

The chain couples TRBV9 to TRBJ1-1; D gene uncertain. Germline CDR1 and CDR2: SGDLS and YYNGEE. The CDR3 is 14 residues long. With 0 bases removed from V and 1 base from J, the gap between germline ends came to 7 bases. This chain's CDR3 is CASSVAAKNTEAFF. In nucleotides, the CDR3 is TGTGCCAGCAGCGTAGCTGCGAAGAACACTGAAGCTTTCTTT. Full variable domain (rest looked up from reference TRBV9 and TRBJ1-1): DSGVTQTPKHLITATGQRVTLRCSPRSGDLSVYWYQQSLDQGLQFLIQYYNGEERAKGNILERFSAQQFPDLHSELNLSSLELGDSALYFCASSVAAKNTEAFFGQGTRLTVV.

The V call is TRBV28, the J call TRBJ2-3; 13 nucleotides match TRBD2. Germline V gives CDR1 MDHEN, CDR2 SYDVKM. This CDR3 has 18 amino acids. V was pared by 5 bases and J by 2 bases, with 10 bases of the junction left unmatched. The CDR3, as DNA: TGTGCCAGCAGTACCTCCGGGACTAGCGGGACTTACACAGATACGCAGTATTTT. Translated: CASSTSGTSGTYTDTQYF.

This chain joins TRBV6-6 and TRBJ1-5; D is possibly TRBD1 (5 bases). Germline values: CDR1 MNHNY, CDR2 SVGAGI (reference sequence). The CDR3 is made up of 15 amino acids. Trimming stripped 6 bases from V and 5 bases from J, with 17 bases between. The CDR3 loop is CASSLGGGVDQPQHF. The CDR3 region has the DNA TGTGCCAGCAGCTTAGGCGGGGGAGTAGATCAGCCCCAGCATTTT.

The gene calls are TRBV11-2 and TRBJ2-1, with D unresolved. The V end lost 0 bases, the J end lost 6 bases, and 12 bases lay between the germline ends. Germline V CDR1 and CDR2: SGHAT, FQNNGV. This CDR3 comprises 15 residues. CDR3 region: CASSLDLRSGNEQFF. In nucleotides, the CDR3 is TGTGCCAGCAGCTTAGATTTAAGGAGTGGCAATGAGCAGTTCTTC.

V is TRBV28 and J is TRBJ1-5, with 9 positions matching TRBD1. The J segment lost 7 bases and the V segment lost 6 bases, leaving 7 bases of the junction unmatched. The CDR3 covers 14 residues. Germline V gene lookup returns CDR1 MDHEN and CDR2 SYDVKM. This CDR3 is CASSRWTGEQPQHF. The CDR3 DNA is TGTGCCAGCAGCCGATGGACAGGGGAACAGCCCCAGCATTTT.

The chain employs TRBV28 and TRBJ2-7; no reliable D call. The V and J ends lost 3 bases and 0 bases respectively, with 15 bases between them. Germline V lookup: CDR1 MDHEN, CDR2 SYDVKM. The CDR3 has 16 amino acids. DNA of the CDR3: TGTGCCAGCAGTTTTTCCTCCGAACCCCTCTCCTACGAGCAGTACTTC. This codes for CASSFSSEPLSYEQYF.

CDR3 loop: CASSPGTGYQETQYF. The CDR3 bases are TGTGCCAGCAGCCCAGGGACAGGCTATCAAGAGACCCAGTACTTC. The J gene is TRBJ2-5, the V gene TRBV7-9; 8 bases are a match to TRBD1. The CDR3 runs 15 residues. V shed 5 bases, J shed 2 bases, and the junction held 7 bases outside the gene matches. CDR1 is SEHNR and CDR2 is FQNEAQ in the germline V gene (reference sequence).

V gene TRBV28 combines with J gene TRBJ2-3; 9 bases line up with TRBD1. Trimming cost V 5 bases and J 2 bases; bases outside gene matches: 5. Germline-derived CDR1 and CDR2 are MDHEN and SYDVKM. This CDR3 region has 15 residues. The CDR3 spells CASSPGQGFTDTQYF. The CDR3 DNA sequence: TGTGCCAGCAGTCCAGGACAGGGGTTCACAGATACGCAGTATTTT.

Concerning this clone itself: Other DNA variants within this sample encode the same CDR3. The V gene is TRBV5-1, the J gene TRBJ2-7; 10 nucleotides agree with TRBD2. The V gene end was trimmed by 2 bases and the J gene end by 5 bases; junction bases not matched to a gene: 4. CDR1 is SGHRS and CDR2 is YFSETQ in the germline V gene. This CDR3 contains 14 residues. The CDR3 sequence is CASSLMLAGDEQYF. In DNA, the CDR3 is TGCGCCAGCAGCTTAATGCTAGCGGGAGACGAGCAGTACTTC.

This chain links TRBV25-1 with TRBJ1-2; no clear D gene. This CDR3 is 14 amino acids long. The ends were cut back, 9 bases at V and 8 bases at J, with 22 bases in the middle. Germline assignment: CDR1 MGHDK and CDR2 SYGVNS. This chain's CDR3 is CASRDPAGSWGYTF. The DNA for the CDR3 is TGTGCCAGTAGAGATCCGGCGGGTTCCTGGGGCTACACCTTC.

The chain combines TRBV10-3 with TRBJ2-7; TRBD2 matches 10 bases. Germline V gene lookup returns CDR1 ENHRY and CDR2 SYGVKD. The ends lost 2 bases at V and 2 bases at J; junction bases unmatched: 3. This CDR3 has 15 residues. In DNA form, the CDR3 reads TGTGCCATCAGTGAGGGGCTAGCGGGAGCCTACGAGCAGTACTTC. It yields the protein CAISEGLAGAYEQYF.

V is TRBV7-8 and J is TRBJ2-3; D tentatively fits TRBD1 or TRBD2 (5 bases each). The CDR3 runs to 15 residues. V was clipped by 5 bases and J by 0 bases, with 12 bases between them. Germline V gene sequence: CDR1 SGHVS, CDR2 FQNEAQ. DNA for the CDR3: TGTGCCAGCAGCCCCCGGGGACCTAGCACAGATACGCAGTATTTT. Translation: CASSPRGPSTDTQYF. Full variable domain (missing parts from reference TRBV7-8 and TRBJ2-3): GAGVSQSPRYKVAKRGQDVALRCDPISGHVSLFWYQQALGQGPEFLTYFQNEAQLDKSGLPSDRFFAERPEGSVSTLKIQRTQQEDSAVYLCASSPRGPSTDTQYFGPGTRLTVL.

The table lists this clone with a few counts. A junction boundary mismatches the germline segment, possibly from a read error. The V and J genes are TRBV7-7 and TRBJ1-5, with D maybe TRBD1 (5 bases). CDR1 and CDR2 from the germline V gene are SSHAT and FNYEAQ (reference sequence). The CDR3 loop spans 18 amino acids. CDR3 bases: TGTGCTAGCAGCCCCAAGCAGGGCCCAGGTCCAAGGATTCAGCCCCAGCATTTT. Its translation: CASSPKQGPGPRIQPQHF.

The V call is TRBV13, the J call TRBJ1-1; maybe TRBD1 (6 bases). The CDR3 contains 15 residues. Germline V gene lookup returns CDR1 PRHDT and CDR2 FYEKMQ (reference sequence). V lost 5 bases to trimming and J lost 5 bases, with 18 bases between them. In DNA, the CDR3 is TGTGCCAGCAGCCCTGGGCAGACAGGAGGGACTGAAGCTTTCTTT. It is translated as CASSPGQTGGTEAFF.

This rearrangement joins TRBV6-1 to TRBJ2-7; D not certain. The V end lost 8 bases, the J end lost 2 bases, and 16 bases lay between the germline ends. There are 14 residues in the CDR3. Germline lookup yields CDR1 MNHNS and CDR2 SASEGT. The CDR3 DNA sequence: TGTGCCAGCTGGGAACCCAACGCTGCCTACGAGCAGTACTTC. Amino acids: CASWEPNAAYEQYF.

The chain couples TRBV18 to TRBJ2-7, with D possibly matching TRBD1 (6 bases). V gave up 3 bases and J gave up 4 bases, with 13 bases separating them. CDR1 KGHSH and CDR2 LQKENI come from the germline V gene. The CDR3 loop spans 14 amino acids. Here the CDR3 DNA reads TGTGCCAGCTCACCTCAGGGGCCTGGATACGAGCAGTACTTC. This sequence encodes CASSPQGPGYEQYF.

Details on this clone: One junction end does not reproduce the germline sequence, and a read error may be involved. The chain couples TRBV7-2 to TRBJ2-7; the match to TRBD2 covers 12 bases. CDR3 length: 14 amino acids. The germline CDR1 and CDR2 sequences are SGHTA and FQGNSA. The CDR3 DNA follows: TGTGCCAGCAGCCTAGCGGGAGGGTGGTACGAGCAGTACTTC. This codes for CASSLAGGWYEQYF.

In DNA, the CDR3 is TGCGCCAGCAGCCCGGGACAGACATCCAATCAGCCCCAGCATTTT. Translation gives CASSPGQTSNQPQHF. The rearrangement uses TRBV4-1 and TRBJ1-5; 7 bases agree with TRBD1. V lost 4 bases, J lost 3 bases, and 6 bases stayed unmatched. CDR1 is MGHRA and CDR2 is YSYEKL in the germline V gene. This CDR3 region has 15 residues.

The rearrangement joins TRBV10-3 to TRBJ1-2; 7 nucleotides line up with TRBD1. Germline values: CDR1 ENHRY, CDR2 SYGVKD. The CDR3 extends over 14 amino acids. After removal of 2 bases from V and 4 bases from J, the junction contained 4 bases not matched to a gene. CDR3 sequence: CAISEQGQTYGYTF. In nucleotides, the CDR3 is TGTGCCATCAGTGAGCAGGGACAGACCTATGGCTACACCTTC.

The CDR3 bases are TGTGCCAGCAGTCGAACCGGGACAGGGAACTATGGCTACACCTTC. Translation: CASSRTGTGNYGYTF. The rearrangement joins TRBV6-1 to TRBJ1-2; 9 bases map to TRBD1. Germline V gene lookup returns CDR1 MNHNS and CDR2 SASEGT. The trim removed 5 bases at V and 2 bases at J, leaving 6 bases unmatched. The CDR3 totals 15 residues.

This chain connects TRBV5-4 to TRBJ2-5, with 9 bases aligning to TRBD1. V shed 0 bases and J 4 bases; nucleotides not matched to a gene: 4. This CDR3 is 15 amino acids long. CDR1 and CDR2 from the germline V gene are SGHNT and YYREEE (reference sequence). CDR3 region: CASSLAQGARETQYF. As DNA, the CDR3 is TGTGCCAGCAGCTTGGCACAGGGGGCTAGAGAGACCCAGTACTTC. Looking up the rest from reference TRBV5-4 and TRBJ2-5 gives the full variable domain: ETGVTQSPTHLIKTRGQQVTLRCSSQSGHNTVSWYQQALGQGPQFIFQYYREEENGRGNFPPRFSGLQFPNYSSELNVNALELDDSALYLCASSLAQGARETQYFGPGTRLLVL.

This rearrangement joins TRBV28 to TRBJ2-1; 13 bases align to TRBD2. Germline V lookup: CDR1 MDHEN, CDR2 SYDVKM. This CDR3 has 18 amino acids. V lost 7 bases and J lost 5; bases outside the gene matches: 14. The CDR3 spells CASNTGTSGVMENNEQFF. The CDR3 DNA is TGTGCCAGCAATACTGGGACTAGCGGGGTAATGGAAAACAATGAGCAGTTCTTC.

The chain couples TRBV12-5 to TRBJ2-7; D unresolved. The CDR3 length is 12 residues. The germline V gene encodes CDR1 LGHNT and CDR2 FRNRAP. Trimming removed 3 bases at V and 7 bases at J, with 10 bases between. In DNA form, the CDR3 reads TGTGCTAGTGGTTTCGGACCGAAGGAGCAGTACTTC. Translating it yields CASGFGPKEQYF.

The sample holds a few counts of this clone. The CDR3 nucleotides read TGCGCCAGCAGTGAGGGTGGGAGCGTCTACGAGCAGTACTTC. This gives the protein CASSEGGSVYEQYF. The chain is built from TRBV10-1 and TRBJ2-7; the D gene is possibly TRBD2 (5 bases). The CDR3 runs to 14 residues. Trimming removed 2 bases at V and 3 bases at J, with 11 bases between. Germline CDR1 and CDR2: WNHNN and SYGVQD (reference sequence).

CDR3 in amino acids: CASSPRQGAEEKLFF. DNA for the CDR3: TGTGCCAGCTCACCGCGACAGGGGGCTGAAGAAAAACTGTTTTTT. The chain combines TRBV18 with TRBJ1-4; TRBD1 aligns across 10 bases. Germline V CDR1 and CDR2: KGHSH, LQKENI. The CDR3 runs to 15 residues. Losses at the gene ends were 3 bases for V and 8 bases for J; bases not matched to a gene: 6. Supplemented by reference TRBV18 and TRBJ1-4, the full variable domain reads NAGVMQNPRHLVRRRGQEARLRCSPMKGHSHVYWYRQLPEEGLKFMVYLQKENIIDESGMPKERFSAEFPKEGPSILRIQQVVRGDSAAYFCASSPRQGAEEKLFFGSGTQLSVL.